This entry lists 21 T cell receptor beta chains sequenced from one sample in a study of OX40 agonist ivuxolimab in advanced cancers. Some clones are missing from TCRdb's copy, which holds only in-frame ones; the method was immunoSEQ multiplex PCR. The table has 35,000 or so clones, approximately 80% seen once. The source material was CD4+ or CD8+ T cells sorted from blood, sampled in a trial of the OX40 agonist ivuxolimab. The source of these receptors is an adult with an advanced solid tumor such as melanoma, head and neck, liver or kidney cancer.

The chain is built from TRBV28 and TRBJ2-1; 8 nucleotides line up with TRBD2. CDR1 is MDHEN and CDR2 is SYDVKM in the germline V gene. This CDR3 has 13 amino acids. V lost 5 bases, J lost 10 bases, and 7 bases stayed unmatched. The CDR3 region is CASSPGGRGEQFF. CDR3 in DNA: TGTGCCAGCAGTCCGGGGGGGAGGGGCGAGCAGTTCTTC. Supplemented by reference TRBV28 and TRBJ2-1, the full variable domain reads DVKVTQSSRYLVKRTGEKVFLECVQDMDHENMFWYRQDPGLGLRLIYFSYDVKMKEKGDIPEGYSVSREKKERFSLILESASTNQTSMYLCASSPGGRGEQFFGPGTRLTVL.

The V gene is TRBV19, the J gene TRBJ1-1; 8 nucleotides agree with TRBD1. V was pared by 6 bases and J by 3 bases, with 9 bases of the junction left unmatched. The germline gives CDR1 LNHDA, CDR2 SQIVND (reference sequence). The CDR3 has 15 residues. The CDR3 DNA is TGTGCCAGTAGCGCGGACAGGGCGTTCGACACTGAAGCTTTCTTT. Amino acid sequence: CASSADRAFDTEAFF.

This clone turned up a few times. The rearrangement joins TRBV4-3 to TRBJ1-2; the D is unclear. The germline V gene encodes CDR1 LGHNA and CDR2 YSLEER. V was cut by 4 bases and J by 6 bases, with 21 bases left in between. This CDR3 has 16 residues. DNA for the CDR3: TGCGCCAGCAGCCCCACACTCAATATCGGGATTCATGGCTACACCTTC. Translation: CASSPTLNIGIHGYTF.

The genes are TRBV7-6 and TRBJ1-1; 8 bases match TRBD1. Per germline, CDR1 SGHVS and CDR2 FNYEAQ. Trimming took 6 bases from V and 1 from J; bases not matched to a gene: 4. The CDR3 consists of 14 residues. CDR3 amino acids: CASRQGGRNTEAFF. The CDR3 DNA reads as TGTGCCAGCAGACAGGGGGGGCGGAACACTGAAGCTTTCTTT.

Of note for this clone: Other DNA sequences from this sample encode an identical CDR3 as well. V is TRBV6-5 and J is TRBJ1-5; 10 positions match TRBD1. V trimming: 6 bases; J trimming: 4 bases; junction bases outside the gene matches: 3. The V gene's germline CDR1 is MNHEY and CDR2 SVGAGI. The length of the CDR3 is 14 residues. The CDR3 spells CASRDRGSNQPQHF. The DNA of the CDR3 is TGTGCCAGCAGGGACAGGGGGTCAAATCAGCCCCAGCATTTT.

V gene TRBV19 combines with J gene TRBJ2-6; 7 bases match TRBD1. J gave up 2 bases and V 5 bases, and 15 bases lay outside the gene matches. The CDR3 has 19 residues. Germline CDR1 and CDR2: LNHDA and SQIVND (reference sequence). CDR3 amino acids: CASSGNRGLIQAGANVLTF. The DNA for the CDR3 is TGTGCCAGTAGTGGAAACAGGGGTTTAATCCAGGCTGGGGCCAACGTCCTGACTTTC.

The chain has TRBV6-6 and TRBJ2-6, with no clear D. CDR1 is MNHNY, CDR2 SVGAGI, per germline (reference sequence). V shed 7 bases and J shed 0 bases, with 10 bases lying between them. The CDR3 totals 15 residues. CDR3 region: CASTYSLSGANVLTF. As DNA, the CDR3 is TGTGCCAGCACCTACTCCCTCTCTGGGGCCAACGTCCTGACTTTC.

The gene calls are TRBV18 and TRBJ1-1, with D tentatively TRBD1 (5 bases). This CDR3 spans 13 amino acids. With 4 bases removed from V and 1 base from J, the gap between germline ends came to 7 bases. Germline V gene sequence: CDR1 KGHSH, CDR2 LQKENI. The CDR3 DNA reads as TGTGCCAGCTCACAAGGGACGAACACTGAAGCTTTCTTT. Translated: CASSQGTNTEAFF.

The chain links TRBV5-6 to TRBJ2-7; the D is unclear. Germline values: CDR1 SGHDT, CDR2 YYEEEE. The CDR3 is made up of 13 amino acids. The ends were cut back, 3 bases at V and 1 base at J, with 8 bases in the middle. The chain's CDR3 is CASSYSNSYEQYF. CDR3 coding DNA: TGTGCCAGCAGCTACTCGAATTCCTACGAGCAGTACTTC.

The chain recombines TRBV30 with TRBJ1-5; D may be TRBD1 (5 bases). V was clipped by 0 bases and J by 4 bases, with 10 bases between them. The CDR3 has 14 residues. From germline, CDR1 is GTSNPN and CDR2 SVGIG (reference sequence). For the CDR3, the DNA is TGTGCCTGGAGTGTACCAGGGTCAAATCAGCCCCAGCATTTT. Encoded protein: CAWSVPGSNQPQHF.

The chain is built from TRBV23-1 and TRBJ1-5, with 7 bases identical to TRBD1. TRBV23-1 is recorded as an ORF, its role being uncertain. The V and J ends lost 2 bases and 4 bases, in that order; junction bases with no gene match: 5. CDR3 length: 15 residues. Here the CDR3 reads CASSQKGAWNQPQHF. CDR3 DNA sequence: TGCGCCAGCAGTCAAAAGGGGGCTTGGAATCAGCCCCAGCATTTT.

V usage is TRBV6-5 and J usage is TRBJ2-2; TRBD2 matches 10 bases. The CDR3 has 16 amino acids. CDR1 is MNHEY, CDR2 SVGAGI, per germline. J gave up 3 bases and V 3 bases, and 4 bases lay outside the gene matches. The CDR3 sequence: CASSYSSGGYTGELFF. CDR3 sequence (DNA): TGTGCCAGCAGTTATTCTAGCGGGGGATACACCGGGGAGCTGTTTTTT.

This clone was counted only a few times. The V call is TRBV10-3, the J call TRBJ1-4; tentatively, D is TRBD1 (5 bases). The CDR3 extends over 18 amino acids. Germline V gives CDR1 ENHRY, CDR2 SYGVKD. The V end lost 0 bases, the J end lost 0 bases, and 14 bases lay between the germline ends. Here the CDR3 reads CAISESILTGATNEKLFF. CDR3 nucleotides: TGTGCCATCAGTGAGTCGATATTAACGGGGGCAACTAATGAAAAACTGTTTTTT.

The chain's CDR3 is CASSYPQETQYF. The CDR3 DNA is TGTGCCAGCAGTTACCCTCAAGAGACCCAGTACTTC. The chain couples TRBV6-6 to TRBJ2-5, with D hard to call. This CDR3 is built from 12 residues. Germline V lookup: CDR1 MNHNY, CDR2 SVGAGI (reference sequence). The V and J ends lost 2 bases and 2 bases respectively, with 3 bases between them.

The genes are TRBV18 and TRBJ2-2; TRBD2 matches 7 bases. Germline CDR1 reads KGHSH; CDR2 reads LQKENI. This CDR3 region has 17 residues. Germline trimming cut 2 bases from V and 1 base from J; bases unmatched to any gene: 7. CDR3 sequence (DNA): TGTGCCAGCTCACCAAACATCCGGGGGGAGAACACCGGGGAGCTGTTTTTT. It specifies CASSPNIRGENTGELFF. The variable domain in full, completed from reference TRBV18 and TRBJ2-2, reads NAGVMQNPRHLVRRRGQEARLRCSPMKGHSHVYWYRQLPEEGLKFMVYLQKENIIDESGMPKERFSAEFPKEGPSILRIQQVVRGDSAAYFCASSPNIRGENTGELFFGEGSRLTVL.

The chain is built from TRBV19 and TRBJ2-7, with D perhaps matching TRBD1 (5 bases). Germline CDR1 reads LNHDA; CDR2 reads SQIVND (reference sequence). The length of the CDR3 is 16 residues. The germline V and J ends were trimmed by 3 bases and 2 bases, with 17 bases remaining between them. This chain's CDR3 is CASSMVGQMIPYEQYV. DNA for the CDR3: TGTGCCAGTAGTATGGTGGGGCAAATGATTCCCTACGAGCAGTACGTC.

The genes are TRBV11-1 and TRBJ2-7; 9 bases match TRBD1. This CDR3 has 15 residues. Germline assignment: CDR1 SGHAT and CDR2 FQDESV (reference sequence). Trimming removed 4 bases from V and 4 bases from J; junction bases left unmatched: 8. The CDR3 spells CASSYTGTGFYEQYF. In DNA, the CDR3 is TGTGCCAGCAGCTACACCGGGACAGGGTTTTACGAGCAGTACTTC.

This clone was recorded only once. J is TRBJ1-5 and V is TRBV28; 9 bases are shared with TRBD1. Germline CDR1 is MDHEN and CDR2 is SYDVKM. The junction had 7 bases not matched to a gene; V was cut back by 2 bases and J by 5 bases. The CDR3 totals 16 residues. The CDR3 loop is CASSLASTGGDQPQHF. Written as DNA, the CDR3 is TGTGCCAGCAGTTTAGCTTCGACAGGGGGTGATCAGCCCCAGCATTTT.

This clone was picked up one time. Here the CDR3 reads CAWSAPVSEQYF. CDR3 nucleotides: TGTGCCTGGAGTGCACCGGTGAGTGAGCAGTACTTC. V usage is TRBV30 and J usage is TRBJ2-7; D remains unclear. CDR1 is GTSNPN, CDR2 SVGIG, per germline (reference sequence). The V end was cut by 1 base, the J end by 7 bases, with 11 bases between. CDR3 length equals 12 residues.

This clone was counted between two and nine times. The V and J genes are TRBV5-1 and TRBJ1-6; 7 bases map to TRBD1. With 0 bases clipped from V and 7 bases from J, the junction kept 4 bases outside the gene matches. Germline CDR1 reads SGHRS; CDR2 reads YFSETQ. The CDR3 is 15 amino acids. The CDR3 nucleotides read TGCGCCAGCAGCTTGGGCCAGGGGGTAAATTCACCCCTCCACTTT. This encodes CASSLGQGVNSPLHF.

The chain uses TRBV19 and TRBJ2-1, with 8 bases lining up with TRBD2. V trimming: 4 bases; J trimming: 7 bases; junction bases outside the gene matches: 6. This CDR3 spans 14 amino acids. In germline, CDR1 is LNHDA, CDR2 SQIVND (reference sequence). The CDR3 protein is CASSRLAGNNEQFF. In DNA, the CDR3 is TGTGCCAGTAGTAGGTTAGCGGGGAATAATGAGCAGTTCTTC.